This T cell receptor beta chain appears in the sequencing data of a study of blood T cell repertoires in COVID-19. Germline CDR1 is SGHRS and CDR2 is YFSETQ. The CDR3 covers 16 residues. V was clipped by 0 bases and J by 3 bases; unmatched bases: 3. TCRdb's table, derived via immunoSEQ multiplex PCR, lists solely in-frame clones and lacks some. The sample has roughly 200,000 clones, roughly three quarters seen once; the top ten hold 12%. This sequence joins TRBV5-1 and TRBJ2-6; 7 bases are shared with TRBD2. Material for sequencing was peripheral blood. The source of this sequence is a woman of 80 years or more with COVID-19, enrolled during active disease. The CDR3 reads CASSLVAGVGANVLTF. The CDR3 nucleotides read TGCGCCAGCAGCTTGGTGGCGGGAGTTGGGGCCAACGTCCTGACTTTC.